A single sample gave rise to the 27 T cell receptor beta chains below, sequenced in a study of PD-1 blockade in classical Hodgkin lymphoma. TCRdb's table, derived via immunoSEQ multiplex PCR, lists solely in-frame clones and lacks some. The sample contains roughly 64,000 clones, under 95% of which appear only once. The time point here: cycle 4 day 1 (C4D1), after 5 to 7 weeks of nivolumab. Following autologous stem cell transplantation, relapse occurred in every patient, and exposure to brentuximab vedotin varied. Here the sequenced sample was peripheral blood mononuclear cells (PBMCs), taken before the fourth cycle of nivolumab. The receptor set was obtained from a human donor with classical Hodgkin lymphoma.

The V call is TRBV10-3, the J call TRBJ1-1, with D unclear. The CDR3 contains 11 residues. The V end was cut by 3 bases, the J end by 5 bases, with 4 bases between. The V gene's germline CDR1 is ENHRY and CDR2 SYGVKD. CDR3: CAISDLTEAFF. CDR3 coding DNA: TGTGCCATCAGTGATTTAACTGAAGCTTTCTTT.

J is TRBJ2-5 and V is TRBV12-5; possibly TRBD2 for D (6 bases). With 3 bases removed from V and 1 base from J, the gap between germline ends came to 9 bases. CDR1 is LGHNT and CDR2 is FRNRAP in the germline V gene. The CDR3 is 14 residues long. The DNA for the CDR3 is TGTGCTAGTGGTTTTAGCGGCAGCCAAGAGACCCAGTACTTC. Translating it yields CASGFSGSQETQYF.

The V and J genes are TRBV28 and TRBJ1-1; 8 bases are a match to TRBD1. The V segment lost 6 bases and the J segment 3 bases; nucleotides outside the gene matches: 12. Germline V gene sequence: CDR1 MDHEN, CDR2 SYDVKM. CDR3 size: 16 residues. This CDR3 is CASSAFQGARDTEAFF. The CDR3 coding sequence is TGTGCCAGCAGCGCCTTCCAGGGGGCGCGGGACACTGAAGCTTTCTTT.

The genes are TRBV7-2 and TRBJ1-2, with 10 bases aligning to TRBD1. The CDR3 consists of 14 residues. With V trimmed by 5 bases and J by 4 bases, 4 bases remained unmatched. Germline assignment: CDR1 SGHTA and CDR2 FQGNSA. Written as DNA, the CDR3 is TGTGCCAGCAGCCGGGACAGGGGCAGCTATGGCTACACCTTC. It translates to CASSRDRGSYGYTF.

This clone has just a few counts. The V gene is TRBV7-9, the J gene TRBJ1-1, with D unclear. The CDR3 is 12 amino acids. Trimming cost V 0 bases and J 10 bases, with 9 bases left between them. Germline V gene sequence: CDR1 SEHNR, CDR2 FQNEAQ (reference sequence). The CDR3 loop reads CASSLAHTRAFF. The DNA for the CDR3 is TGTGCCAGCAGCTTAGCCCACACCCGAGCTTTCTTT.

This chain's CDR3 is CASSSSITSTDTQYF. DNA of the CDR3: TGTGCCAGCAGCTCCAGCATAACTAGCACAGATACGCAGTATTTT. The chain combines TRBV13 with TRBJ2-3; D remains ambiguous. V gave up 4 bases and J gave up 0 bases, with 11 bases separating them. CDR1 and CDR2 (germline): PRHDT, FYEKMQ (reference sequence). This CDR3 contains 15 residues.

This chain joins TRBV7-6 and TRBJ2-1; no firm D call. Germline CDR1 SGHVS, CDR2 FNYEAQ. CDR3 length: 13 residues. V lost 4 bases and J 10 bases, leaving 14 bases between the germline ends. The DNA of the CDR3 is TGTGCCAGCAGCTCGATAGGGCGGCAGGAGCAGTTCTTC. Translated: CASSSIGRQEQFF. Looking up the rest from reference TRBV7-6 and TRBJ2-1 gives the full variable domain: GAGVSQSPRYKVTKRGQDVALRCDPISGHVSLYWYRQALGQGPEFLTYFNYEAQQDKSGLPNDRFSAERPEGSISTLTIQRTEQRDSAMYRCASSSIGRQEQFFGPGTRLTVL.

In DNA, the CDR3 is TGTGCCAGCAGCCCGGGGGGGGAGCCGGCCTACGAGCAGTACTTC. It specifies CASSPGGEPAYEQYF. V is TRBV7-2 and J is TRBJ2-7; 8 positions match TRBD2. The length of the CDR3 is 15 residues. V trimming: 5 bases; J trimming: 2 bases; junction bases outside the gene matches: 8. CDR1 and CDR2 (germline): SGHTA, FQGNSA.

This clone appeared once. This chain connects TRBV7-8 to TRBJ1-3, with a possible D match to TRBD1 (5 bases). The V end lost 5 bases, the J end lost 4 bases, and 9 bases lay between the germline ends. The CDR3 has 13 residues. Germline CDR1 is SGHVS and CDR2 is FQNEAQ. In DNA form, the CDR3 reads TGTGCCAGCAGCAAGACAGAAGGAAACACCATATATTTT. Amino acids: CASSKTEGNTIYF.

The chain combines TRBV28 with TRBJ1-3; D is unclear. Trimming removed 1 base from V and 0 bases from J, with 4 bases in between. Germline loops: CDR1 MDHEN, CDR2 SYDVKM. The CDR3 runs to 14 residues. CDR3 in amino acids: CASSLYVSGNTIYF. The CDR3 DNA reads as TGTGCCAGCAGTTTATACGTCTCTGGAAACACCATATATTTT.

V gene TRBV6-1 combines with J gene TRBJ1-3; possible D gene TRBD1, 6 bases. There are 18 residues in the CDR3. Germline V gives CDR1 MNHNS, CDR2 SASEGT. Trimming cost V 2 bases and J 0 bases, with 17 bases left between them. The CDR3 spells CASSEFWGATYSGNTIYF. The CDR3, as DNA: TGTGCCAGCAGTGAATTCTGGGGGGCTACCTACTCTGGAAACACCATATATTTT.

This chain links TRBV25-1 with TRBJ1-4; D perhaps matches TRBD1 (5 bases). Germline values: CDR1 MGHDK, CDR2 SYGVNS. V was clipped by 3 bases and J by 6 bases, with 14 bases between them. This CDR3 is built from 15 residues. The CDR3 DNA reads as TGTGCCAGCAGTGAGACGGGGGGTATTGATGAAAAACTGTTTTTT. Its translation: CASSETGGIDEKLFF.

The table lists this clone with a count of one. The chain combines TRBV5-4 with TRBJ2-3; 11 positions agree with TRBD2. The germline CDR1 and CDR2 sequences are SGHNT and YYREEE (reference sequence). V lost 3 bases and J lost 6; bases outside the gene matches: 15. The CDR3 is 18 amino acids. The CDR3 is CASSSRLTSGGVQDTQYF. Here the CDR3 DNA reads TGTGCCAGCAGCTCACGACTTACTAGCGGGGGCGTTCAGGATACGCAGTATTTT.

The chain recombines TRBV20-1 with TRBJ2-3, with D unclear. This CDR3 spans 10 amino acids. Germline V lookup: CDR1 DFQATT, CDR2 SNEGSKA (reference sequence). The V end lost 3 bases, the J end lost 8 bases, and 6 bases lay between the germline ends. The CDR3 here is CSASAATQYF. DNA of the CDR3: TGCAGTGCTAGTGCGGCTACGCAGTATTTT.

This rearrangement joins TRBV4-2 to TRBJ1-1; unclear D gene. The CDR3 is 15 amino acids. V was pared by 4 bases and J by 1 base, with 13 bases between. CDR1 LGHNA and CDR2 YNFKEQ come from the germline V gene. The DNA for the CDR3 is TGTGCCAGCAGCCTTCTTTATCGGGCGAACACTGAAGCTTTCTTT. This sequence encodes CASSLLYRANTEAFF.

The chain recombines TRBV5-4 with TRBJ2-1; 12 positions agree with TRBD2. J was trimmed by 9 bases and V by 3 bases; bases with no gene match: 7. Germline V gene sequence: CDR1 SGHNT, CDR2 YYREEE (reference sequence). The CDR3 is 15 residues long. The CDR3 loop is CASSSSGGAWFEQFF. The CDR3 nucleotides read TGTGCCAGCAGCTCTAGCGGGGGGGCCTGGTTTGAGCAGTTCTTC.

This chain links TRBV5-1 with TRBJ2-1, with 12 bases that match TRBD2. Germline trimming cut 4 bases from V and 10 bases from J; bases unmatched to any gene: 9. The CDR3 is 15 residues long. Germline V gives CDR1 SGHRS, CDR2 YFSETQ. The CDR3 spells CASSPNPSGGGEQFF. The CDR3, as DNA: TGCGCCAGCAGCCCTAACCCTAGCGGGGGGGGAGAGCAGTTCTTC.

V and J are TRBV19 and TRBJ1-4, with a possible D match to TRBD1 (5 bases). The CDR3 consists of 15 residues. Trimming shortened V by 7 bases and J by 4 bases, and 16 bases separated the two germline ends. Germline V gives CDR1 LNHDA, CDR2 SQIVND (reference sequence). The CDR3 DNA reads as TGTGCCAGTAACCAGCAGGGTTTAAATAATGAAAAACTGTTTTTT. Its translation is CASNQQGLNNEKLFF.

The gene calls are TRBV4-2 and TRBJ2-3, with 10 bases matching TRBD2. The CDR3 is 19 amino acids. Germline CDR1 and CDR2: LGHNA and YNFKEQ. Trimming removed 0 bases from V and 3 bases from J; junction bases left unmatched: 12. The CDR3 nucleotides are TGTGCCAGCAGCCAAGATTCCGGCAATAGCGGGGGGACAACAGATACGCAGTATTTT. As protein: CASSQDSGNSGGTTDTQYF.

The chain carries TRBV15 and TRBJ1-6; no definite D call. The CDR3 runs 17 residues. CDR1 and CDR2 from the germline V gene are LNHNV and YYDKDF (reference sequence). The V gene lost 1 base and the J gene lost 0 bases, with 10 bases spanning the gap. CDR3 region: CATSRVTGSSYNSPLHF. The CDR3 bases are TGTGCCACCAGCAGAGTAACGGGGAGCTCCTATAATTCACCCCTCCACTTT.

The gene calls are TRBV2 and TRBJ1-2; D is undetermined. CDR3 length equals 15 residues. Germline lookup yields CDR1 SNHLY and CDR2 FYNNEI. V was clipped by 3 bases and J by 8 bases, with 19 bases between them. The CDR3 coding sequence is TGTGCCAGCAGTGACCGTCCGGCGGTCGGGTCCGGCTACACCTTC. Protein product: CASSDRPAVGSGYTF.

This clone was seen once. The rearrangement links TRBV6-5 to TRBJ1-2, with 8 bases identical to TRBD1. V lost 7 bases, J lost 6 bases, and 10 bases stayed unmatched. Germline values: CDR1 MNHEY, CDR2 SVGAGI. The CDR3 totals 14 residues. DNA of the CDR3: TGTGCCAGCAAGGGCAGGGGGCGCGGGGATGGCTACACCTTC. It codes for CASKGRGRGDGYTF.

V gene TRBV27 combines with J gene TRBJ1-6, with D possibly being TRBD1 (6 bases). V lost 5 bases to trimming and J lost 6 bases, with 11 bases between them. The CDR3 spans 14 residues. Germline V gene lookup returns CDR1 MNHEY and CDR2 SMNVEV (reference sequence). The CDR3 sequence: CASSAQGGNSPLHF. CDR3 DNA sequence: TGTGCCAGCAGTGCACAGGGTGGTAATTCACCCCTCCACTTT.

There are a few counts of this clone. This sequence joins TRBV10-3 and TRBJ1-3; a weak D match, TRBD1 (5 bases). V was cut by 8 bases and J by 0 bases, with 8 bases left in between. This CDR3 is built from 13 residues. Germline lookup yields CDR1 ENHRY and CDR2 SYGVKD. The chain's CDR3 is CAIRQPSGNTIYF. CDR3 nucleotides: TGTGCCATCCGACAGCCCTCTGGAAACACCATATATTTT.

V and J are TRBV4-1 and TRBJ2-7, with a possible D match to TRBD1 (6 bases). CDR3 length equals 20 residues. V lost 0 bases and J lost 3, with 27 bases in between. CDR1 is MGHRA and CDR2 is YSYEKL in the germline V gene. The CDR3 loop is CASSQDRQIVGTIFRYEQYF. The CDR3, as DNA: TGCGCCAGCAGCCAAGATCGACAAATCGTCGGGACAATCTTCCGCTACGAGCAGTACTTC.

The chain combines TRBV5-4 with TRBJ1-1; D not certain. Germline assignment: CDR1 SGHNT and CDR2 YYREEE (reference sequence). The CDR3 has 13 residues. Deletions cut 4 bases from V and 6 bases from J, with 13 bases between. As DNA, the CDR3 is TGTGCCAGCAGCCCGAGGAGGTTGTCTGAAGCTTTCTTT. Translation gives CASSPRRLSEAFF. Looking up the rest from reference TRBV5-4 and TRBJ1-1 gives the full variable domain: ETGVTQSPTHLIKTRGQQVTLRCSSQSGHNTVSWYQQALGQGPQFIFQYYREEENGRGNFPPRFSGLQFPNYSSELNVNALELDDSALYLCASSPRRLSEAFFGQGTRLTVV.

The CDR3 DNA reads as TGTGCCAGCAGGGACTGGAGCTCCTATAATTCACCCCTCCACTTT. It is translated as CASRDWSSYNSPLHF. The chain recombines TRBV6-1 with TRBJ1-6; D is ambiguous. The CDR3 has 15 residues. V lost 6 bases and J lost 0, with 9 bases in between. CDR1 is MNHNS, CDR2 SASEGT, per germline.